These 28 T cell receptor beta chains came from one sample sequenced in a study of T cell repertoires in cytomegalovirus infection. In TCRdb, the reads were re-called with MiXCR into one record per CDR3 protein. The sample records about 160,000 distinct CDR3 sequences, 15% to 20% being singletons. The sequencing input was CD8+ T cells from PBMCs. These receptors originate from a human donor in good health (CMV status not recorded). Some clones in this sample may be carry-over from other donors' samples.

This clonotype was seen only a few times. This chain links TRBV4-2 with TRBJ2-5, with TRBD1 identical over 7 bases. CDR3 length: 18 residues. Trimming removed 0 bases from V and 5 bases from J; junction bases left unmatched: 15. Germline assignment: CDR1 LGHNA and CDR2 YNFKEQ. The CDR3, as DNA: TGTGCCAGCAGCCAAGATAGGGGCTCGGGACAGCGGTTGGAGACCCAGTACTTC. Protein product: CASSQDRGSGQRLETQYF.

The table lists this clonotype with a few counts. This chain connects TRBV7-9 to TRBJ2-1, with D perhaps TRBD1 (5 bases). The V end lost 1 base, the J end lost 1 base, and 14 bases lay between the germline ends. The germline V gene encodes CDR1 SEHNR and CDR2 FQNEAQ (reference sequence). This CDR3 is 17 amino acids long. For the CDR3, the DNA is TGTGCCAGCAGCTTAGTCGACAGCGACCCATCCTACAATGAGCAGTTCTTC. It translates to CASSLVDSDPSYNEQFF. Looking up the rest from reference TRBV7-9 and TRBJ2-1 gives the full variable domain: DTGVSQNPRHKITKRGQNVTFRCDPISEHNRLYWYRQTLGQGPEFLTYFQNEAQLEKSRLLSDRFSAERPKGSFSTLEIQRTEQGDSAMYLCASSLVDSDPSYNEQFFGPGTRLTVL.

The chain joins TRBV2 to TRBJ2-3; tentatively, D is TRBD1 or TRBD2 (6 bases each). The CDR3 is made up of 10 amino acids. The V gene's germline CDR1 is SNHLY and CDR2 FYNNEI. This chain's CDR3 is CVSDGGTQYF. CDR3 bases: TGTGTTTCGGACGGGGGCACGCAGTATTTT. Filled out from reference TRBV2 and TRBJ2-3, the complete variable domain reads EPEVTQTPSHQVTQMGQEVILRCVPISNHLYFYWYRQILGQKVEFLVSFYNNEISEKSEIFDDQFSVERPDGSNFTLKIRSTKLEDSAMYFCVSDGGTQYFGPGTRLTVL.

V usage is TRBV27 and J usage is TRBJ1-2, with D possibly matching TRBD1 (6 bases). V dropped 3 bases and J dropped 7 bases, with 15 bases sitting between them. Germline CDR1 and CDR2: MNHEY and SMNVEV (reference sequence). The CDR3 sequence is 14 residues long. As DNA, the CDR3 is TGTGCCAGCAGTTTCGGGCAGGGGTGGTTTGGCTACACCTTC. This sequence encodes CASSFGQGWFGYTF.

In its sample, this clonotype ranks as medium-sized. The chain links TRBV7-2 to TRBJ2-2; 8 bases are shared with TRBD1. V was pared by 11 bases and J by 7 bases, with 12 bases of the junction left unmatched. Germline V gene lookup returns CDR1 SGHTA and CDR2 FQGNSA. CDR3 length: 14 residues. CDR3 protein: CACDGTGFVGELFF. The CDR3 DNA is TGTGCCTGCGACGGGACAGGCTTCGTCGGGGAGCTGTTTTTT.

The table lists this clonotype with a few counts. The chain uses TRBV3-1 and TRBJ2-1; D possibly uses TRBD1 or TRBD2 (5 bases each). The length of the CDR3 is 14 residues. The ends were cut back, 4 bases at V and 8 bases at J, with 15 bases in the middle. In germline, CDR1 is LGHDT, CDR2 YNNKEL (reference sequence). For the CDR3, the DNA is TGTGCCAGCAGCCCCCTCGCGAGGGGCGATGAGCAGTTCTTC. Protein product: CASSPLARGDEQFF.

This clonotype came up a few times. V and J are TRBV6-2 or TRBV6-3 and TRBJ2-7, with TRBD1 matching over 7 bases. The CDR3 runs 14 residues. Germline V gene data show CDR1 as MNHEY and CDR2 as SVGEGT. J was trimmed by 5 bases and V by 5 bases; bases with no gene match: 9. The CDR3 here is CASSRGGDGNEQYF. Written as DNA, the CDR3 is TGTGCCAGCAGTAGAGGGGGCGATGGCAACGAGCAGTACTTC.

This clonotype was seen a handful of times. The chain is built from TRBV29-1 and TRBJ2-1, with D hard to call. Trimming took 1 base from V and 9 from J, leaving 7 bases between them. Per germline, CDR1 SQVTM and CDR2 ANQGSEA. The CDR3 is made up of 11 amino acids. The CDR3, as DNA: TGCAGCGTTGAAGTAGATGTTGAGCAGTTCTTC. Translating it yields CSVEVDVEQFF.

J is TRBJ2-5 and V is TRBV7-6, with 7 bases aligning to TRBD1. The CDR3 runs 15 residues. The junction had 10 bases not matched to a gene; V was cut back by 4 bases and J by 5 bases. Germline V gene sequence: CDR1 SGHVS, CDR2 FNYEAQ. The CDR3 loop is CASSSLSGTVETQYF. The DNA of the CDR3 is TGTGCCAGCAGCTCTCTATCCGGGACAGTGGAGACCCAGTACTTC.

This clonotype was seen a handful of times. The chain carries TRBV6-5 and TRBJ2-1; 9 bases fit TRBD1. After removal of 8 bases from V and 4 bases from J, the junction contained 6 bases not matched to a gene. The CDR3 runs to 14 residues. Germline V lookup: CDR1 MNHEY, CDR2 SVGAGI. The CDR3 bases are TGTGCCAGCTCCGGACAGGGGCTTTACAATGAGCAGTTCTTC. Protein sequence: CASSGQGLYNEQFF.

This clonotype was counted many times. V usage is TRBV7-8 and J usage is TRBJ2-7; 7 nucleotides match TRBD1. CDR3 size: 13 residues. The V gene end was trimmed by 6 bases and the J gene end by 2 bases; junction bases not matched to a gene: 4. Looked up from germline, CDR1 is SGHVS and CDR2 is FQNEAQ. CDR3 DNA sequence: TGTGCCAGCAGGGTAGGACAGGCCTACGAGCAGTACTTC. This encodes CASRVGQAYEQYF.

V gene TRBV12-3 or TRBV12-4 combines with J gene TRBJ2-1; possibly TRBD1 for D (5 bases). Between the trimmed V and J ends, which lost 3 bases and 3 bases, there was a span of 21 bases. The CDR3 has 18 amino acids. The CDR3 loop is CASSFSLANQGNYNEQFF. The CDR3 nucleotides are TGTGCCAGCAGTTTTTCTCTCGCAAATCAGGGAAACTACAATGAGCAGTTCTTC.

The chain has TRBV28 and TRBJ1-1; D gene uncertain. V dropped 6 bases and J dropped 7 bases, with 15 bases sitting between them. The CDR3 length is 13 residues. Germline values: CDR1 MDHEN, CDR2 SYDVKM. Here the CDR3 reads CASRAANGNEAFF. CDR3 coding DNA: TGTGCCAGCAGGGCGGCAAATGGTAATGAAGCTTTCTTT.

CDR3 DNA sequence: TGCAGTGCCCTGACTAGCGCACCGACAGAGGCCCTCGAGCAGTACTTC. This encodes CSALTSAPTEALEQYF. The chain uses TRBV20-1 and TRBJ2-7; 8 bases line up with TRBD2. Germline CDR1 reads DFQATT; CDR2 reads SNEGSKA (reference sequence). Unmatched junction bases numbered 19, after V lost 6 bases and J lost 6 bases. The CDR3 extends over 16 amino acids.

The rearrangement uses TRBV2 and TRBJ2-7; no clear D gene. The CDR3 is made up of 10 amino acids. The germline V gene encodes CDR1 SNHLY and CDR2 FYNNEI. V lost 6 bases, J lost 5 bases, and 5 bases lay in between. CDR3 in DNA: TGTGCCAGCAGGAGAAACGAGCAGTACTTC. Its translation: CASRRNEQYF.

This chain joins TRBV7-2 and TRBJ1-2; D gene unclear. Deletions cut 1 base from V and 1 base from J, with 19 bases between. Germline CDR1 reads SGHTA; CDR2 reads FQGNSA. The CDR3 sequence is 18 residues long. This chain's CDR3 is CASSLGSPEGTHNYGYTF. CDR3 coding DNA: TGTGCCAGCAGCTTAGGTAGCCCTGAAGGAACACATAACTATGGCTACACCTTC.

The rearrangement uses TRBV20-1 and TRBJ2-5, with D possibly matching TRBD2 (5 bases). The CDR3 is 13 residues long. In germline, CDR1 is DFQATT, CDR2 SNEGSKA (reference sequence). Trimming cost V 6 bases and J 2 bases, with 13 bases left between them. The CDR3 nucleotides are TGCAGTGCCTCCCTAGAGGGACAAGAGACCCAGTACTTC. This translates into CSASLEGQETQYF.

The chain carries TRBV7-9 and TRBJ2-5, with a possible D match to TRBD2 (7 bases). From germline, CDR1 is SEHNR and CDR2 FQNEAQ (reference sequence). This CDR3 spans 15 amino acids. V gave up 5 bases and J gave up 5 bases, with 18 bases separating them. This CDR3 is CASSPIGGPSETQYF. CDR3 DNA: TGTGCCAGCAGCCCAATCGGGGGGCCCTCGGAGACCCAGTACTTC. Combining the CDR3 with reference TRBV7-9 and TRBJ2-5 gives the whole variable domain DTGVSQNPRHKITKRGQNVTFRCDPISEHNRLYWYRQTLGQGPEFLTYFQNEAQLEKSRLLSDRFSAERPKGSFSTLEIQRTEQGDSAMYLCASSPIGGPSETQYFGPGTRLLVL.

Ten or more counts support this clonotype. The chain carries TRBV7-6 and TRBJ2-7; the D gene is possibly TRBD2 (6 bases). V lost 5 bases, J lost 0 bases, and 14 bases lay in between. This CDR3 comprises 15 residues. Germline V gene lookup returns CDR1 SGHVS and CDR2 FNYEAQ. The DNA for the CDR3 is TGTGCCAGCAGCGTCGGGAGCCGAAGCTCCTACGAGCAGTACTTC. Its protein is CASSVGSRSSYEQYF.

This clonotype appeared a few times. The chain combines TRBV7-3 with TRBJ2-2; D is ambiguous. This CDR3 is built from 14 residues. V lost 0 bases, J lost 7 bases, and 9 bases lay in between. Germline CDR1 and CDR2: SGHTA and FQGTGA. The CDR3 DNA sequence: TGTGCCAGCAGCTTAACGTTGGGAAACGGGGAGCTGTTTTTT. Its protein product is CASSLTLGNGELFF.

The J gene is TRBJ2-1, the V gene TRBV5-1, with TRBD1 matching 8 bases. Germline CDR1 and CDR2: SGHRS and YFSETQ. V trimming: 4 bases; J trimming: 3 bases; junction bases outside the gene matches: 12. The CDR3 totals 17 residues. CDR3 in amino acids: CASSPFGGTGRYNEQFF. The CDR3 coding sequence is TGCGCCAGCAGCCCTTTCGGCGGGACAGGTCGCTACAATGAGCAGTTCTTC.

The CDR3: CASSAPGQVYNEQFF. DNA of the CDR3: TGTGCCAGCAGCGCCCCGGGACAGGTCTACAATGAGCAGTTCTTC. V gene TRBV9 combines with J gene TRBJ2-1, with TRBD1 matching 8 bases. Germline V lookup: CDR1 SGDLS, CDR2 YYNGEE. The CDR3 totals 15 residues. J lost 3 bases, V lost 3 bases, and 5 bases had no gene match.

This clonotype was picked up many times. CDR3 sequence: CASSYSQGPDTQYF. CDR3 DNA sequence: TGTGCCAGCAGTTACTCCCAGGGCCCAGATACGCAGTATTTT. The chain combines TRBV6-2 or TRBV6-3 with TRBJ2-3; D may be TRBD1 (5 bases). V was trimmed by 0 bases and J by 4 bases, leaving 8 bases between them. Germline assignment: CDR1 MNHEY and CDR2 SVGEGT. The CDR3 totals 14 residues.

The sample holds a few counts of this clonotype. V and J are TRBV7-9 and TRBJ2-5; weak D call: TRBD2 (5 bases). CDR1 is SEHNR, CDR2 FQNEAQ, per germline (reference sequence). The ends were cut back, 6 bases at V and 4 bases at J, with 15 bases in the middle. This CDR3 contains 14 residues. The CDR3 here is CASSGLALRETQYF. Here the CDR3 DNA reads TGTGCCAGCAGTGGGCTAGCATTGCGAGAGACCCAGTACTTC.

This clonotype came up a few times. The rearrangement links TRBV28 to TRBJ2-1; D ambiguous. Trimming cost V 4 bases and J 10 bases, with 11 bases left between them. The germline V gene encodes CDR1 MDHEN and CDR2 SYDVKM. CDR3 size: 12 residues. The CDR3 loop is CASSSTDGEQFF. In nucleotides, the CDR3 is TGTGCCAGCAGTTCGACGGACGGGGAGCAGTTCTTC.

The table lists this clonotype with a few counts. The chain couples TRBV7-9 to TRBJ2-7, with TRBD2 matching over 7 bases. CDR1 is SEHNR, CDR2 FQNEAQ, per germline (reference sequence). The V gene end was trimmed by 6 bases and the J gene end by 6 bases; junction bases not matched to a gene: 8. The CDR3 length is 13 residues. The CDR3 DNA follows: TGTGCCAGCAGGTTGGAGGGACTAAGCGAGCAGTACTTC. Residues: CASRLEGLSEQYF. Full variable domain (missing parts from reference TRBV7-9 and TRBJ2-7): DTGVSQNPRHKITKRGQNVTFRCDPISEHNRLYWYRQTLGQGPEFLTYFQNEAQLEKSRLLSDRFSAERPKGSFSTLEIQRTEQGDSAMYLCASRLEGLSEQYFGPGTRLTVT.

This rearrangement joins TRBV27 to TRBJ2-2; D might be TRBD2 (5 bases). Trimming pared 6 bases from V and 4 bases from J, leaving 15 bases between. Germline V gives CDR1 MNHEY, CDR2 SMNVEV (reference sequence). The CDR3 loop spans 15 amino acids. This CDR3 is CASSPNRGSTGELFF. DNA for the CDR3: TGTGCCAGCAGCCCGAACCGAGGGAGCACCGGGGAGCTGTTTTTT.

This clonotype was found a few times. The chain has TRBV20-1 and TRBJ2-7, with 8 positions matching TRBD1. Germline V lookup: CDR1 DFQATT, CDR2 SNEGSKA (reference sequence). V lost 3 bases and J lost 3; bases outside the gene matches: 7. This CDR3 has 14 amino acids. The CDR3 sequence is CSARKQGVNYEQYF. The CDR3 nucleotides read TGCAGTGCTAGGAAACAGGGGGTGAACTACGAGCAGTACTTC.